This T cell receptor (beta chain) was obtained from a study of shared clonotypes between healthy human individuals. CDR3 length: 14 amino acids. J gave up 1 base and V 5 bases, and 5 bases lay outside the gene matches. Looked up from germline, CDR1 is SGHVS and CDR2 is FQNEAQ. Replicate PCRs for sorted subsets used around 200 ng DNA; this equaled 30,000 to 35,000 T cell genomes. The protocol was immunoSEQ multiplex PCR, while the TCRdb copy is restricted to in-frame clones and leaves out a portion. The repertoire includes about 2.2 million clones, about 93% of them detected once, and about 1.7% sits in the top ten. Cells designated naive CD8 were CD45RO-negative and were positively selected for CCR7, with terminally differentiated effector memory CD45RA+ cells excluded. Recent acute infections and vaccinations were absent in the healthy HIV-negative adult donors.

The sequencing sample was made of naive CD8+ T cells from PBMCs. The clonotype originates from a young man in good health. Some clones in this sample may be carry-over from other donors' samples. V and J are TRBV7-8 and TRBJ2-7; 7 nucleotides line up with TRBD1. CDR3 nucleotide sequence: TGTGCCAGCAGCGCGACAGGGAATTCCTACGAGCAGTACTTC. Amino acid sequence: CASSATGNSYEQYF. The entire variable domain, with the rest obtained from reference TRBV7-8 and TRBJ2-7, is as follows: GAGVSQSPRYKVAKRGQDVALRCDPISGHVSLFWYQQALGQGPEFLTYFQNEAQLDKSGLPSDRFFAERPEGSVSTLKIQRTQQEDSAVYLCASSATGNSYEQYFGPGTRLTVT.